The present TCR beta chain was sequenced within a study of blood T cell repertoires in COVID-19. CDR1 and CDR2 (germline): MGHDK, SYGVNS. This CDR3 contains 15 residues. The V and J ends lost 4 bases and 5 bases respectively, with 17 bases between them. This table comes from immunoSEQ multiplex PCR, and its TCRdb copy is limited to in-frame clones, with some not included. This sample has fewer than 350,000 clones; 70% to 90% occur once, and the top ten carry 2.2%. Input material: PBMCs or T cells enriched from blood (not recorded which). The clonotype was recovered from a man aged 30-40 years who had recovered from COVID-19. The rearrangement links TRBV25-1 to TRBJ1-1; possible D gene TRBD1, 5 bases. CDR3 bases: TGTGCCAGCAGTGGGGGCCTTGTGGGGGGGACTGAAGCTTTCTTT. Translated: CASSGGLVGGTEAFF.